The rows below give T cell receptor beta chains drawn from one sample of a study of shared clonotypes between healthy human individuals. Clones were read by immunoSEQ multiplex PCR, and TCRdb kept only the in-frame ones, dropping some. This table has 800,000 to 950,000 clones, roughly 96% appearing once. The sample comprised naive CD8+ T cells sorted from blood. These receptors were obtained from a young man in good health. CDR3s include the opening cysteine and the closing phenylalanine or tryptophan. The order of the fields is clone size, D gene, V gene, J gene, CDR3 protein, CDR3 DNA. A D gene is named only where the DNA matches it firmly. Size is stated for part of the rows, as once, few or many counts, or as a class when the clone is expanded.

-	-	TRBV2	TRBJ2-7	CASTGRDSYEQYF	TGTGCCAGCACCGGACGGGACTCCTACGAGCAGTACTTC
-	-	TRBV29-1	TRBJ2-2	CSVSTGYTGELFF	TGCAGCGTTTCGACAGGTTACACCGGGGAGCTGTTTTTT
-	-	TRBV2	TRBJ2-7	CASSEVSDYEQYF	TGTGCCAGCAGTGAAGTTTCGGACTACGAGCAGTACTTC
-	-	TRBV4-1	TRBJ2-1	CASSQEGLWEQFF	TGCGCCAGCAGCCAGGAGGGGCTTTGGGAGCAGTTCTTC
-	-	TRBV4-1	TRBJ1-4	CASSQENPLEKLFF	TGCGCCAGCAGCCAAGAGAATCCCCTTGAAAAACTGTTTTTT
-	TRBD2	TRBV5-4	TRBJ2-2	CASSAGELNTGELFF	TGTGCCAGCAGCGCGGGGGAACTGAACACCGGGGAGCTGTTTTTT
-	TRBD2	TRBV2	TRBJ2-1	CATSGTSESYEQFF	TGTGCCACCTCCGGGACTAGCGAAAGCTATGAGCAGTTCTTC
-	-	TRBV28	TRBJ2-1	CASSRYVSEQFF	TGTGCCAGCAGCCGTTACGTATCTGAGCAGTTCTTC
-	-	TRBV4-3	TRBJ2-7	CASSRAPGAVEQYF	TGCGCCAGCAGCCGAGCACCGGGGGCCGTCGAGCAGTACTTC
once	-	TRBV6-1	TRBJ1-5	CASTSRSVKPQHF	TGTGCCAGCACGAGCAGGTCGGTTAAGCCCCAGCATTTT
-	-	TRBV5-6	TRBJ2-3	CASSLAGTVDTQYF	TGTGCCAGCAGCTTGGCAGGGACGGTAGATACGCAGTATTTT
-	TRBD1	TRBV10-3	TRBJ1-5	CAIRTGVDQPQHF	TGTGCCATCCGAACAGGGGTCGATCAGCCCCAGCATTTT
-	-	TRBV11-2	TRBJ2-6	CASSLGSVPGANVLTF	TGTGCCAGCAGCTTAGGTTCTGTACCTGGGGCCAACGTCCTGACTTTC
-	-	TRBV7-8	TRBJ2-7	CASSLEPGTGEDGQYF	TGTGCCAGCAGCTTAGAGCCCGGTACAGGGGAGGATGGGCAGTACTTC